This T cell receptor (beta chain) came from a study of graft-versus-host responses after intestinal transplantation. At the level of the study: Transplantation in recipients was multivisceral, liver-intestinal, or isolated intestinal. Among the recipients, all got anti-thymocyte globulin induction and then tacrolimus and steroids for around 3 years.

A word on this clone: Its antigen remains unidentified.

TCRdb's table, derived via immunoSEQ multiplex PCR, lists solely in-frame clones and lacks some. This table has tens of thousands of clones, less than 95% appearing once. Germline trimming cut 4 bases from V and 2 bases from J; bases unmatched to any gene: 8. The CDR3 is made up of 16 amino acids. Germline loops: CDR1 SGHRS, CDR2 YFSETQ. This receptor was obtained from a human donor who was the organ donor for an intestinal transplant. The gene calls are TRBV5-1 and TRBJ2-3, with 9 bases identical to TRBD1. The source material was unstimulated CD4+ T cells sorted from spleen or lymph node cells, sampled before transplant. CDR3 region: CASSTTGGFSTDTQYF. As DNA, the CDR3 is TGCGCCAGCAGCACGACAGGGGGGTTCTCCACAGATACGCAGTATTTT.